These 9 T cell receptor beta chains were sequenced from one sample in a study of shared clonotypes between healthy human individuals. Measured with immunoSEQ multiplex PCR; TCRdb has only the in-frame clones, and not every one. The sample holds about 2.1 million clones, just over 90% seen once. Terminally differentiated effector memory CD45RA+ cells were left out of the naive CD8 fraction, which was CD45RO-negative and positively selected for CCR7. Sequences were obtained from naive CD8+ T cells from PBMCs. These receptors were obtained from a man younger than 30 in good health. Some clones in this sample may be carry-over from other donors' samples.

The chain joins TRBV19 to TRBJ1-5, with no clear D. The CDR3 contains 15 residues. The V end was cut by 3 bases, the J end by 3 bases, with 12 bases between. Germline V gives CDR1 LNHDA, CDR2 SQIVND (reference sequence). The CDR3 nucleotides read TGTGCCAGTAGTATGTGGTCTTCCTACAATCAGCCCCAGCATTTT. Translating gives CASSMWSSYNQPQHF.

This chain connects TRBV27 to TRBJ2-7; D is tentatively TRBD1 or TRBD2 (5 bases each). Per the germline V gene, CDR1 is MNHEY and CDR2 is SMNVEV (reference sequence). The V end lost 8 bases, the J end lost 2 bases, and 13 bases lay between the germline ends. The CDR3 is 13 amino acids. CDR3 loop: CASGTGTTYEQYF. CDR3 DNA: TGTGCCAGCGGGACCGGGACGACCTACGAGCAGTACTTC.

V is TRBV27 and J is TRBJ2-1; tentative D call: TRBD1 (6 bases). V lost 10 bases and J 7 bases, leaving 20 bases between the germline ends. The CDR3 runs 14 residues. From germline, CDR1 is MNHEY and CDR2 SMNVEV (reference sequence). The CDR3 loop is CAISPLNRVNEQFF. The CDR3 region has the DNA TGTGCCATTTCCCCTCTTAACAGGGTAAATGAGCAGTTCTTC.

The rearrangement uses TRBV5-1 and TRBJ1-4, with D maybe TRBD1 (5 bases). The V gene's germline CDR1 is SGHRS and CDR2 YFSETQ. The CDR3 extends over 14 amino acids. V was clipped by 3 bases and J by 7 bases, with 13 bases between them. The CDR3 here is CASSSSGVGEKLFF. CDR3 nucleotide sequence: TGCGCCAGCAGCTCCTCGGGGGTAGGTGAAAAACTGTTTTTT.

The chain uses TRBV5-6 and TRBJ2-5, with 7 bases that match TRBD2. V was clipped by 0 bases and J by 6 bases; unmatched bases: 5. The CDR3 covers 14 residues. Germline V gene lookup returns CDR1 SGHDT and CDR2 YYEEEE. The CDR3 region has the DNA TGTGCCAGCAGCTTGGAAACTAGCGTTAAGACCCAGTACTTC. Translation gives CASSLETSVKTQYF.

V gene TRBV28 combines with J gene TRBJ1-5; D is undetermined. Germline CDR1 is MDHEN and CDR2 is SYDVKM. Trimming removed 6 bases from V and 0 bases from J, with 15 bases in between. There are 16 residues in the CDR3. The CDR3 reads CASSSLPFNSNQPQHF. DNA of the CDR3: TGTGCCAGCAGCTCCCTCCCATTCAATAGCAATCAGCCCCAGCATTTT.

V usage is TRBV5-1 and J usage is TRBJ2-7; 11 bases match TRBD2. The J segment lost 3 bases and the V segment lost 2 bases, leaving 4 bases of the junction unmatched. This CDR3 has 15 residues. Germline lookup yields CDR1 SGHRS and CDR2 YFSETQ. The CDR3 sequence is CASSFTSGSFYEQYF. The DNA for the CDR3 is TGCGCCAGCAGCTTCACTAGCGGGAGCTTCTACGAGCAGTACTTC. The full variable domain, rest sourced from reference TRBV5-1 and TRBJ2-7, is KAGVTQTPRYLIKTRGQQVTLSCSPISGHRSVSWYQQTPGQGLQFLFEYFSETQRNKGNFPGRFSGRQFSNSRSEMNVSTLELGDSALYLCASSFTSGSFYEQYFGPGTRLTVT.

The DNA of the CDR3 is TGTGCCAGCAGCCCTAGGGCCTCTAAGCATGGCTACACCTTC. Translation gives CASSPRASKHGYTF. The gene calls are TRBV7-9 and TRBJ1-2; D gene unclear. Germline V CDR1 and CDR2: SEHNR, FQNEAQ (reference sequence). The V gene lost 5 bases and the J gene lost 6 bases, with 16 bases spanning the gap. The CDR3 is 14 amino acids.

The chain joins TRBV7-9 to TRBJ1-4; TRBD1 aligns across 7 bases. From germline, CDR1 is SEHNR and CDR2 FQNEAQ (reference sequence). The ends lost 5 bases at V and 0 bases at J; junction bases unmatched: 15. This CDR3 has 19 residues. The CDR3 reads CASSKETGLTDATNEKLFF. The DNA of the CDR3 is TGTGCCAGCAGCAAAGAGACAGGGTTGACTGATGCAACTAATGAAAAACTGTTTTTT.